This is a list of T cell receptor beta chains from one sample in a study of memory CD4+ T cells and cytomegalovirus serostatus. This table comes from immunoSEQ multiplex PCR, and its TCRdb copy is limited to in-frame clones, with some not included. The data hold under 65,000 clones, with 60% to 80% observed a single time. The sample was memory CD4+ T cells from blood. These receptors all stem from an adult in good health and CMV-seronegative. Both conserved end residues are part of each CDR3. D genes are given only for firm matches. A clone size is listed for some rows: how often the clone was seen (once, few, many), or a class if it is expanded.

j_call d_call clone_size v_call cdr3_aa cdr3_nt
TRBJ2-1 TRBD2 . TRBV28 CASTGAGSYNEQFF TGTGCCAGTACGGGAGCGGGATCCTACAATGAGCAGTTCTTC
TRBJ1-1 . . TRBV11-1 CASSPNRVRTEAFF TGTGCCAGCAGCCCAAATAGGGTAAGAACTGAAGCTTTCTTT
TRBJ1-4 . . TRBV7-9 CASSLPNLGAREKLFF TGTGCCAGCAGCTTACCAAACTTGGGGGCTCGTGAAAAACTGTTTTTT
TRBJ2-1 TRBD2 . TRBV19 CASSSGRALNEQFF TGTGCCAGTAGTAGCGGGAGGGCCCTCAATGAGCAGTTCTTC
TRBJ2-3 . . TRBV18 CASSPIRDTQYF TGTGCCAGCTCACCCATTAGGGATACGCAGTATTTT
TRBJ2-3 TRBD1 . TRBV5-1 CASSLPRQGMTDTQYF TGCGCCAGCAGCTTGCCCCGACAGGGAATGACAGATACGCAGTATTTT
TRBJ1-5 TRBD1 . TRBV7-8 CASSSAGTGQVSNQPQHF TGTGCCAGCAGCTCTGCCGGGACAGGACAGGTTAGCAATCAGCCCCAGCATTTT
TRBJ2-7 TRBD2 . TRBV7-2 CASSLVSSGGTYEQYF TGTGCCAGCAGCTTAGTGTCCTCGGGAGGCACCTACGAGCAGTACTTC
TRBJ1-1 TRBD1 . TRBV5-1 CASSTKTGTGRMNTEAFF TGCGCCAGCAGCACTAAAACCGGGACAGGGCGGATGAACACTGAAGCTTTCTTT
TRBJ2-3 . . TRBV5-4 CASSLVANTDTQYF TGTGCCAGCAGCTTGGTCGCAAACACAGATACGCAGTATTTT
TRBJ2-2 . . TRBV5-4 CASSKPGLHNTGELFF TGTGCCAGCAGCAAGCCGGGACTTCACAACACCGGGGAGCTGTTTTTT
TRBJ2-7 . few TRBV5-1 CASSSSGGRWDF TGCGCCAGCAGCTCCTCTGGGGGAAGGTGGGACTTC
TRBJ1-1 . . TRBV28 CASRLGRLNTEAFF TGTGCCAGCAGGCTGGGACGGTTGAACACTGAAGCTTTCTTT
TRBJ2-7 . . TRBV19 CASSMGRDYEQYF TGTGCCAGTAGTATGGGAAGGGACTACGAGCAGTACTTC
TRBJ1-4 TRBD1 few TRBV7-6 CASSRTGGSNEKLFF TGTGCCAGCAGCCGAACAGGGGGCTCTAATGAAAAACTGTTTTTT
TRBJ1-1 . few TRBV18 CASSPFGQNEAFF TGTGCCAGCTCACCCTTTGGACAGAATGAAGCTTTCTTT
TRBJ1-5 TRBD1 . TRBV28 CANAGQGSNQPQHF TGTGCCAACGCGGGACAGGGGAGCAATCAGCCCCAGCATTTT
TRBJ1-1 . once TRBV14 CASSQAPGSNTEAFF TGTGCCAGCAGCCAAGCTCCAGGGTCGAACACTGAAGCTTTCTTT
TRBJ2-3 TRBD2 . TRBV7-8 CASSLALLSGSADTQYF TGTGCCAGCAGCTTAGCCCTCCTTAGCGGGAGTGCCGATACGCAGTATTTT
TRBJ2-5 . . TRBV12-2 CASRLAQGAWETQYF TGTGCAAGTCGCTTAGCCCAGGGGGCGTGGGAGACCCAGTACTTC
TRBJ2-7 . . TRBV28 CASSFRGRAYEQYF TGTGCCAGCAGTTTTAGGGGCAGAGCTTACGAGCAGTACTTC
TRBJ1-5 TRBD1 . TRBV28 CASSGSGGSQPQHF TGTGCCAGCAGTGGGTCAGGGGGAAGTCAGCCCCAGCATTTT
TRBJ2-7 . . TRBV7-8 CASSFSGLPYEQYF TGTGCCAGCAGCTTTAGCGGTCTACCCTACGAGCAGTACTTC
TRBJ2-7 . . TRBV5-4 CASSRDSNAYEQYF TGTGCCAGCAGCCGAGACTCAAACGCCTACGAGCAGTACTTC
TRBJ2-7 . . TRBV11-2 CATQLRGEQYF TGTGCCACCCAGCTTAGAGGGGAGCAGTACTTC
TRBJ1-2 . . TRBV4-1 CASSPLGNGYTF TGCGCCAGCAGCCCCTTGGGGAATGGCTACACCTTC
TRBJ2-5 . . TRBV5-4 CASSLGPIGETQYF TGTGCCAGCAGCTTAGGACCCATCGGAGAGACCCAGTACTTC
TRBJ2-7 . once TRBV18 CASSPLGYEQYF TGTGCCAGCTCACCCCTTGGCTACGAGCAGTACTTC